This passage covers 21 T cell receptor beta chains from one sample sequenced in a study of blood T cell repertoires in COVID-19. Repertoires were generated with immunoSEQ multiplex PCR, while TCRdb's copy carries only in-frame clones and drops some. The repertoire includes some 200,000 clones, less than 90% of them detected once, and approximately 1.8% sits in the top ten. Sequenced sample: peripheral blood. The source is a man aged 65 to 85 with acute or convalescent COVID-19.

The chain's CDR3 is CAWSRDSLGKLFF. The DNA of the CDR3 is TGTGCCTGGAGCCGGGACAGCCTTGGGAAACTGTTTTTT. The V gene is TRBV30, the J gene TRBJ1-4; 7 bases are a match to TRBD1. V dropped 3 bases and J dropped 11; count of bases not matched to a gene: 9. The CDR3 extends over 13 amino acids. Germline CDR1 reads GTSNPN; CDR2 reads SVGIG (reference sequence). Combining the CDR3 with reference TRBV30 and TRBJ1-4 gives the whole variable domain SQTIHQWPATLVQPVGSPLSLECTVEGTSNPNLYWYRQAAGRGLQLLFYSVGIGQISSEVPQNLSASRPQDRQFILSSKKLLLSDSGFYLCAWSRDSLGKLFFGSGTQLSVL.

CDR3 region: CASSAGRASGKETQYF. DNA of the CDR3: TGTGCCAGCAGTGCAGGGAGGGCTAGCGGGAAAGAGACCCAGTACTTC. The chain couples TRBV6-1 to TRBJ2-5; 9 bases agree with TRBD2. Germline CDR1 is MNHNS and CDR2 is SASEGT. Trimming removed 4 bases from V and 3 bases from J; junction bases left unmatched: 9. The CDR3 runs 16 residues.

This chain connects TRBV10-3 to TRBJ2-7, with TRBD1 matching 7 bases. In germline, CDR1 is ENHRY, CDR2 SYGVKD. The trim removed 11 bases at V and 6 bases at J, leaving 10 bases unmatched. The CDR3 is 12 residues long. The CDR3, as DNA: TGTGCCGTATCATCGGGACAGCTCGAGCAGTACTTC. Translation gives CAVSSGQLEQYF.

J is TRBJ2-3 and V is TRBV29-1; TRBD2 agrees at 9 bases. J lost 4 bases, V lost 4 bases, and 9 bases had no gene match. CDR3 size: 15 residues. Germline assignment: CDR1 SQVTM and CDR2 ANQGSEA. The CDR3 DNA reads TGCAGCGTTGGGGGCTCGCGGGAGGGTGCAGATACGCAGTATTTT. Residues: CSVGGSREGADTQYF.

The rearrangement uses TRBV24-1 and TRBJ1-2, with 9 bases that match TRBD1. The CDR3 has 14 residues. V was clipped by 4 bases and J by 5 bases; unmatched bases: 4. Germline values: CDR1 KGHDR, CDR2 SFDVKD. CDR3 sequence: CATSDPDRGYGYTF. CDR3 in DNA: TGTGCCACCAGTGACCCCGACAGGGGGTATGGCTACACCTTC.

In this sample, this clone turned up a few times. The chain uses TRBV5-5 and TRBJ1-2, with 7 bases aligning to TRBD1. This CDR3 is 15 amino acids long. Unmatched junction bases numbered 2, after V lost 0 bases and J lost 0 bases. Germline CDR1 and CDR2: SGHKS and YYEKEE (reference sequence). DNA of the CDR3: TGTGCCAGCAGCTTGGGGACAGGAGCTAACTATGGCTACACCTTC. This translates into CASSLGTGANYGYTF.

The chain is built from TRBV19 and TRBJ2-4, with TRBD1 matching 7 bases. The length of the CDR3 is 17 residues. CDR1 LNHDA and CDR2 SQIVND come from the germline V gene (reference sequence). Trimming at V came to 3 bases and at J to 2 bases, leaving 10 bases not matched to a gene. The CDR3 nucleotides are TGTGCCAGTAGTATGGTCCGGGACAGAACATCCAAAAACATTCAGTACTTC. Protein: CASSMVRDRTSKNIQYF.

The chain couples TRBV27 to TRBJ2-7, with 10 nucleotides matching TRBD2. The J segment lost 2 bases and the V segment lost 2 bases, leaving 9 bases of the junction unmatched. CDR1 is MNHEY and CDR2 is SMNVEV in the germline V gene (reference sequence). This CDR3 has 17 amino acids. CDR3 in amino acids: CASSLRLAGPGPYEQYF. The CDR3 nucleotides are TGTGCCAGCAGTTTACGACTAGCGGGCCCAGGACCCTACGAGCAGTACTTC.

The rearrangement joins TRBV15 to TRBJ2-7; D might be TRBD1 (6 bases). The CDR3 has 13 residues. Trimming took 6 bases from V and 4 from J, leaving 13 bases between them. Germline CDR1 is LNHNV and CDR2 is YYDKDF (reference sequence). In DNA form, the CDR3 reads TGTGCCACCAGACAGAGAAGGGGGTACGAGCAGTACTTC. This gives the protein CATRQRRGYEQYF.

J is TRBJ2-7 and V is TRBV7-9, with 13 bases lining up with TRBD2. This CDR3 has 18 residues. J was trimmed by 0 bases and V by 2 bases; bases with no gene match: 7. From germline, CDR1 is SEHNR and CDR2 FQNEAQ (reference sequence). Here the CDR3 DNA reads TGTGCCAGCAGCTTATCGGGGACTAGCGGGATTCCCTCCTACGAGCAGTACTTC. Residues: CASSLSGTSGIPSYEQYF.

The chain recombines TRBV6-6 with TRBJ1-6, with 11 bases fitting TRBD1. Germline V gene sequence: CDR1 MNHNY, CDR2 SVGAGI (reference sequence). V lost 6 bases, J lost 8 bases, and 9 bases stayed unmatched. CDR3 size: 16 residues. The CDR3 reads CASRPVPGQGDSPLHF. CDR3 coding DNA: TGTGCCAGCAGACCAGTCCCGGGACAGGGGGATTCACCCCTCCACTTT.

V is TRBV4-2 and J is TRBJ1-3; no clear D gene. Germline values: CDR1 LGHNA, CDR2 YNFKEQ. Trimming took 0 bases from V and 5 from J, leaving 11 bases between them. CDR3 length: 15 amino acids. Written as DNA, the CDR3 is TGTGCCAGCAGCCAAGAAGGCGGGCGGAGAAACACCATATATTTT. As protein: CASSQEGGRRNTIYF.

Details on this clone: Other DNA sequences from this sample encode an identical CDR3 as well. V is TRBV4-3 and J is TRBJ2-2; D perhaps matches TRBD2 (5 bases). V lost 1 base, J lost 0 bases, and 9 bases lay in between. Per germline, CDR1 LGHNA and CDR2 YSLEER. The CDR3 runs 16 residues. DNA for the CDR3: TGCGCCAGCAGCCAAGGGAGGCTCGCGAACACCGGGGAGCTGTTTTTT. It encodes CASSQGRLANTGELFF.

The V call is TRBV2, the J call TRBJ2-5; 11 bases match TRBD2. The V gene end was trimmed by 5 bases and the J gene end by 7 bases; junction bases not matched to a gene: 12. Germline CDR1 is SNHLY and CDR2 is FYNNEI. This CDR3 has 16 amino acids. The CDR3 nucleotides are TGTGCCAGCAGTCAAACCCTAGCGGGAGGTTTGGCGACCCAGTACTTC. Translating gives CASSQTLAGGLATQYF.

The V gene is TRBV6-5, the J gene TRBJ2-1; a weak D match, TRBD2 (6 bases). CDR3 size: 15 residues. In germline, CDR1 is MNHEY, CDR2 SVGAGI. V lost 2 bases and J 4 bases, leaving 12 bases between the germline ends. For the CDR3, the DNA is TGTGCCAGCAGTTACGGCGCTAGCGTTTACAATGAGCAGTTCTTC. Translated: CASSYGASVYNEQFF.

The chain carries TRBV28 and TRBJ2-2; 10 positions agree with TRBD1. This CDR3 is 14 amino acids long. The germline V gene has CDR1 MDHEN and CDR2 SYDVKM. After removal of 6 bases from V and 7 bases from J, the junction contained 5 bases not matched to a gene. In nucleotides, the CDR3 is TGTGCCAGCAGGATGACAGGGGGCTACGGGGAGCTGTTTTTT. Residues: CASRMTGGYGELFF.

The rearrangement joins TRBV2 to TRBJ1-2, with TRBD1 matching 8 bases. There are 14 residues in the CDR3. Germline CDR1 and CDR2: SNHLY and FYNNEI. Trimming cost V 11 bases and J 4 bases; bases outside gene matches: 12. The CDR3 DNA reads TGTGCCGGACAGGGTAATTTAGCGACCTATGGCTACACCTTC. Amino acid sequence: CAGQGNLATYGYTF.

This chain connects TRBV7-2 to TRBJ2-7, with 14 bases identical to TRBD2. Germline lookup yields CDR1 SGHTA and CDR2 FQGNSA. The CDR3 extends over 15 amino acids. The ends lost 5 bases at V and 3 bases at J; junction bases unmatched: 3. The CDR3 DNA follows: TGTGCCAGCAGCGGAGGGACTAGCGGGGGCTACGAGCAGTACTTC. This sequence encodes CASSGGTSGGYEQYF.

The rearrangement uses TRBV4-1 and TRBJ1-1, with D uncertain. The CDR3 extends over 13 amino acids. The germline gives CDR1 MGHRA, CDR2 YSYEKL. Between the trimmed V and J ends, which lost 4 bases and 5 bases, there was a span of 11 bases. CDR3 protein: CASSRGRGTEAFF. Here the CDR3 DNA reads TGCGCCAGCAGCCGTGGCCGAGGGACTGAAGCTTTCTTT.

This chain uses TRBV15 with TRBJ2-1; 13 bases are a match to TRBD2. The CDR3 length is 20 residues. Looked up from germline, CDR1 is LNHNV and CDR2 is YYDKDF (reference sequence). J lost 6 bases, V lost 0 bases, and 14 bases had no gene match. The CDR3 reads CATSREGRGLAGVHFNEQFF. CDR3 bases: TGTGCCACCAGCAGAGAGGGGCGAGGACTAGCGGGAGTTCATTTCAATGAGCAGTTCTTC.

V and J are TRBV9 and TRBJ2-1; 11 bases line up with TRBD2. J lost 4 bases, V lost 0 bases, and 9 bases had no gene match. CDR3 length equals 18 residues. Germline-derived CDR1 and CDR2 are SGDLS and YYNGEE. The CDR3 nucleotides are TGTGCCAGCAGCGTAGCTAGCGAGACTAGCGGGATATACAATGAGCAGTTCTTC. It yields the protein CASSVASETSGIYNEQFF.